A selection of T cell receptor beta chains follows, all from one sample in a study of beta chain features in type 1 diabetes. Profiled with immunoSEQ multiplex PCR; TCRdb holds only in-frame clones, not every one. The table records around 600,000 clones, roughly an eighth of them present only once. Sequencing was done on a sample of naive CD4+ T cells from blood. The receptors shown here come from a young man with type 1 diabetes. CDR3s include the opening cysteine and the closing phenylalanine or tryptophan. D genes are given only for firm matches. Clone size is stated in some rows and not others, as once, few, many or a class when expanded.

D,J,V,size,CDR3,DNA
TRBD1,TRBJ1-6,TRBV7-2,NA,CASSLIGQGNSPLHF,TGTGCCAGCAGCTTAATTGGACAGGGGAATTCACCCCTCCACTTT
NA,TRBJ1-3,TRBV21-1,NA,CASSTRSCNTIYF,TGTGCCAGCAGCACTCGGAGTTGCAACACCATATATTTT
NA,TRBJ2-7,TRBV6-5,NA,CASSRQPYEQYF,TGTGCCAGCTCCCGACAGCCCTACGAGCAGTACTTC
NA,TRBJ2-3,TRBV7-2,few,CASRRRGATDTQYF,TGTGCCAGCAGACGAAGGGGGGCCACAGATACGCAGTATTTT
TRBD1,TRBJ1-2,TRBV6-5,NA,CASSFGTVTNYGYTF,TGTGCCAGCAGTTTCGGGACAGTTACTAACTATGGCTACACCTTC
NA,TRBJ2-5,TRBV9,NA,CASSAGAEETQYF,TGTGCCAGCAGCGCCGGGGCGGAAGAGACCCAGTACTTC
NA,TRBJ2-1,TRBV30,NA,CAWKEGTSYNEQFF,TGTGCCTGGAAGGAAGGGACCTCCTACAATGAGCAGTTCTTC
NA,TRBJ1-4,TRBV5-4,few,CASSTRGATNEKLFF,TGTGCCAGCAGCACACGGGGGGCAACTAATGAAAAACTGTTTTTT
TRBD1,TRBJ2-7,TRBV28,few,CASSPGTGDNEQYF,TGTGCCAGCAGTCCAGGGACAGGGGACAACGAGCAGTACTTC
TRBD1,TRBJ1-1,TRBV29-1,NA,CSAFTGTVNTEAFF,TGCAGCGCCTTTACCGGGACAGTGAACACTGAAGCTTTCTTT
TRBD1,TRBJ2-1,TRBV5-4,NA,CASNSSDRVDYNEQFF,TGTGCCAGCAATTCTTCCGACAGGGTCGACTACAATGAGCAGTTCTTC
TRBD1,TRBJ2-3,TRBV30,few,CAWSSGQGRSDTQYF,TGTGCCTGGAGTTCCGGACAGGGGCGGTCTGATACGCAGTATTTT
NA,TRBJ1-2,TRBV25-1,few,CASSQGNYGYTF,TGTGCCAGCAGTCAGGGGAACTATGGCTACACCTTC
TRBD1,TRBJ1-5,TRBV19,NA,CASSLPHRGGIVPQHF,TGTGCCAGTAGTCTCCCTCACAGGGGAGGGATCGTGCCCCAGCATTTT
NA,TRBJ2-5,TRBV7-2,few,CASSDKPGLLFKYF,TGTGCCAGCAGCGACAAACCGGGACTCCTTTTTAAGTACTTC
NA,TRBJ2-2,TRBV2,NA,CASTHQVGAGELFF,TGTGCCAGCACCCACCAGGTTGGGGCCGGGGAGCTGTTTTTT
NA,TRBJ1-6,TRBV4-3,few,CASSLAWQGNNSPLHF,TGCGCCAGCAGCCTCGCATGGCAGGGGAATAATTCACCCCTCCACTTT
TRBD2,TRBJ2-7,TRBV7-2,NA,CASSLSSGTSGGISYEQYF,TGTGCCAGCAGCTTATCCTCCGGGACTAGCGGGGGGATCTCCTACGAGCAGTACTTC
NA,TRBJ2-3,TRBV28,NA,CASSSTSWTVTDTQYF,TGTGCCAGCAGTTCCACCTCCTGGACAGTCACAGATACGCAGTATTTT
NA,TRBJ2-3,TRBV11-2,few,CASSLGASVTDTQYF,TGTGCCAGCAGCCTAGGGGCTAGCGTGACAGATACGCAGTATTTT
NA,TRBJ2-3,TRBV6-5,few,CASSYRDRTDTQYF,TGTGCCAGCAGTTACCGGGACCGGACAGATACGCAGTATTTT
TRBD1,TRBJ2-3,TRBV18,NA,CATVAPQGEESTQYF,TGTGCCACCGTCGCACCACAGGGGGAGGAGTCTACGCAGTATTTT
NA,TRBJ2-5,TRBV18,NA,CASSPTGTTQETQYF,TGTGCCAGCTCACCGACCGGGACAACCCAAGAGACCCAGTACTTC
TRBD2,TRBJ2-7,TRBV7-2,few,CASSFDRAGGSPYEQYF,TGTGCCAGCAGCTTTGATAGGGCGGGGGGTAGTCCCTACGAGCAGTACTTC
NA,TRBJ2-5,TRBV9,NA,CASSVAGRETQYF,TGTGCCAGCAGCGTAGCTGGTAGAGAGACCCAGTACTTC